This T cell receptor (beta chain) was documented in a study of T cells in Graves' hyperthyroidism and ophthalmopathy. Overall study: Peripheral blood was obtained at initial diagnosis, preceding any treatment.

With 1 base removed from V and 6 bases from J, the gap between germline ends came to 16 bases. The CDR3 runs to 15 residues. The germline CDR1 and CDR2 sequences are MGHRA and YSYEKL. A remark on this clonotype: Its specificity is not known. The conserved phenylalanine or tryptophan is not found at the CDR3 terminus, so this likely reflects a read error.

Overall study findings and caveats: Blood shared most expanded thyroid clonotypes above 0.001. Classification by a 13 V-J model distinguished ophthalmopathy from stable hyperthyroidism. For ophthalmopathy, model prediction preceded onset by a median about 6 months.

Amplified regions were TCR beta CDR3 sequences from RNA transcripts. The HTBI primer set drove a first-round RT-PCR of the TCR CDR3. TCRdb re-derived calls from the multiplex PCR reads in MiXCR, one entry per CDR3 protein. The table lists a few hundred thousand distinct CDR3 sequences, roughly 15% of them singletons. Sequencing used blood. This chain connects TRBV4-1 to TRBJ2-7; D perhaps matches TRBD2 (6 bases). The source of this sequence is a middle-aged woman with Graves' ophthalmopathy. Here the CDR3 DNA reads TGCGCCAGCAGCCAAGGTCCGGGGAGGAAGGGCGAGCAGTACCTC. Its protein is CASSQGPGRKGEQYL.